This T cell receptor beta chain derives from a study of a mutant IDH1 vaccine in newly diagnosed glioma. This CDR3 has 14 amino acids. The germline gives CDR1 KGHSH, CDR2 LQKENI. The V gene lost 6 bases and the J gene lost 3 bases, with 15 bases spanning the gap. Time point of the sample: week 23, last vaccination. In every dose of vaccine, 300 ug of mutant IDH1 20-mer peptide was given alongside topical imiquimod. Concerning this clone itself: Its antigen remains unknown.

Clones were read by immunoSEQ multiplex PCR, and TCRdb kept only the in-frame ones, dropping some. This table holds about 81,000 clones, approximately 85% found once. Sequenced here: PBMCs, sampled from a glioma patient whose treatment included an IDH1 peptide vaccine. The sequence was collected from a man between 25 and 39 years old with glioma. Some clones in this sample may be carry-over from other donors' samples. The gene calls are TRBV18 and TRBJ2-7, with D possibly being TRBD2 (6 bases). The chain's CDR3 is CASSPGRGDYEQYF. The CDR3 bases are TGTGCCAGCTCGCCCGGGCGGGGAGACTACGAGCAGTACTTC.